This note documents a single T cell receptor beta chain sequence. The target antigen is unknown. The data belong to a study of chemoradiotherapy in HPV16-positive cancers. Study as a whole: Functional T-cell assays on a couple of HPV16-positive patients' cells defined candidate HPV-specific clones and common TCR motifs.

General study findings and limits: During treatment, candidate HPV-specific clones and E7-related motifs expanded in tumor.

Deletions cut 5 bases from V and 2 bases from J, with 11 bases between. The CDR3 sequence is 14 residues long. Germline V gene sequence: CDR1 LGHNA, CDR2 YSLEER. Repeated repertoire sampling spanned the course of chemoradiotherapy. TCRdb keeps only in-frame clones here, not all; method: immunoSEQ multiplex PCR. The sample has approximately 50,000 clones, 90% seen once. The receptor's source is a human donor with HPV-associated anogenital cancer. Sequencing was performed on blood, taken from a patient who underwent chemoradiotherapy. The rearrangement joins TRBV4-3 to TRBJ2-3, with a tentative D call TRBD2 (5 bases). As DNA, the CDR3 is TGCGCCAGCAGCAGCCGACTACACACAGATACGCAGTATTTT. Translating it yields CASSSRLHTDTQYF.